This T cell receptor beta chain was documented in a study of T cells in Graves' hyperthyroidism and ophthalmopathy. Authors of the study amplified TCR beta CDR3 regions from RNA transcripts. TCR CDR3 regions were first amplified by RT-PCR with HTBI primers. TCRdb passed the multiplex PCR reads through MiXCR, listing each CDR3 protein once. The repertoire holds 370,000 or so distinct CDR3 sequences, with approximately 14% as singletons. Trimming took 5 bases from V and 3 from J, leaving 8 bases between them. CDR3 size: 12 residues. In germline, CDR1 is DFQATT, CDR2 SNEGSKA (reference sequence). The sequence came from a woman between 18 and 30 years old with Graves' hyperthyroidism that later progressed to Graves' ophthalmopathy. Sequencing was done on a sample of blood. The chain couples TRBV20-1 to TRBJ2-1, with D unclear. CDR3 DNA: TGCAGTGCTTGGGGTATCTACAATGAGCAGTTCTTC. Translation: CSAWGIYNEQFF.